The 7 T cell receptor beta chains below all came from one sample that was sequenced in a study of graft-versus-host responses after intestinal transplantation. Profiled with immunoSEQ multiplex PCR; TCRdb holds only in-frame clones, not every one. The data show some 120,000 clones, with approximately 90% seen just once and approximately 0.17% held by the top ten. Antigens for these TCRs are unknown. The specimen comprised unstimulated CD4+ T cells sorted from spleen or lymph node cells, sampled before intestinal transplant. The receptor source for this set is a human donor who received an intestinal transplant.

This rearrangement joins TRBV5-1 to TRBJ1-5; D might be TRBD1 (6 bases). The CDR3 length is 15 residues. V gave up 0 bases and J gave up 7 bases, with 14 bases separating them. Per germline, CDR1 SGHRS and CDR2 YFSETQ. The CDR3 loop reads CASSLDTGFGQPQHF. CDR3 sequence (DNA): TGCGCCAGCAGCTTGGATACAGGGTTCGGACAGCCCCAGCATTTT.

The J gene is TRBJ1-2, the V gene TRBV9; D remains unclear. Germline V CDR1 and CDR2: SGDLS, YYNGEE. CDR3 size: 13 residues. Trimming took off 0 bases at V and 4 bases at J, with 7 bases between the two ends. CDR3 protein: CASSVGRLYGYTF. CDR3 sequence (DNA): TGTGCCAGCAGCGTAGGGAGACTCTATGGCTACACCTTC.

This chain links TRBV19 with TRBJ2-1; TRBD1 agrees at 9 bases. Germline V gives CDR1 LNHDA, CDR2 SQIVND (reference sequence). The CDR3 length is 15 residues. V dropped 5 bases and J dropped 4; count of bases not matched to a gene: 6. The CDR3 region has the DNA TGTGCCAGTAGTTATCGGACAGGGGATTACAATGAGCAGTTCTTC. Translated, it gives CASSYRTGDYNEQFF.

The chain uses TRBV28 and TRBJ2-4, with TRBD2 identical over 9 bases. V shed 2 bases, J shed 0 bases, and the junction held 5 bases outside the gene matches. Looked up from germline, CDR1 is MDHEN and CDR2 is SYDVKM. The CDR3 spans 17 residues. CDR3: CASSLTLAGLAKNIQYF. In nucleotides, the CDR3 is TGTGCCAGCAGTTTAACACTAGCGGGCCTAGCCAAAAACATTCAGTACTTC.

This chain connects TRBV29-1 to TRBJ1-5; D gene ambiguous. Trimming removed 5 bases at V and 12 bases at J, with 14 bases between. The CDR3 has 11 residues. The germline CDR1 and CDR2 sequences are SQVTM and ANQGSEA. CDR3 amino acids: CSVQGPFHQHF. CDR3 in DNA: TGCAGCGTTCAAGGGCCTTTTCACCAGCATTTT.

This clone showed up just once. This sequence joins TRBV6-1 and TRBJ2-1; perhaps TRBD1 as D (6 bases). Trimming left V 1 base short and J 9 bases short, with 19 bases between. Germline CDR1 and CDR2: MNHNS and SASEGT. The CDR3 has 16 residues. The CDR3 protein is CASSEDYGTSEGEQFF. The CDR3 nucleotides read TGTGCCAGCAGTGAAGATTACGGGACATCCGAAGGTGAGCAGTTCTTC.

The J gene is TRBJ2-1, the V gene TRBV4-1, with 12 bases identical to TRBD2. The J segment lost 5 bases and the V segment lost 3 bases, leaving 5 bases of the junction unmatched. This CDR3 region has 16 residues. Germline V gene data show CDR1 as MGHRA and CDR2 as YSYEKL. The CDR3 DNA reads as TGCGCCAGCAGCCACTCGGGACTAGCGGGCAACAATGAGCAGTTCTTC. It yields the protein CASSHSGLAGNNEQFF.